This TCR beta chain is from a study of cytomegalovirus exposure and HLA in healthy donors. This PCR relied on a set of 60 Vbeta primers and 13 Jbeta primers. Clones were read by immunoSEQ multiplex PCR, and TCRdb kept only the in-frame ones, dropping some. The sample has 150,000 to 200,000 clones; over 70% are singletons. Study observations and caveats: Most TCR sequences were seen very rarely across donors, but some public TCRs occurred in many.

From germline, CDR1 is SNHLY and CDR2 FYNNEI. The CDR3 runs 14 residues. After removal of 8 bases from V and 1 base from J, the junction contained 6 bases not matched to a gene. As concerns this clone: The antigen remains unidentified.

The V and J genes are TRBV2 and TRBJ2-7, with 9 positions matching TRBD1. Specimen: PBMCs. The TCR comes from a woman between 45 and 65 years old in good health and CMV-seronegative. In DNA form, the CDR3 reads TGTGCCAGCTTATTAGGGACAGGGTCCTACGAGCAGTACTTC. This translates into CASLLGTGSYEQYF.